The clone carrying this TCR beta chain was counted only a few times. Its antigen is unidentified. TCRdb re-called the RACE reads with MiXCR, one entry per CDR3 protein. This table has about 37,000 distinct CDR3 sequences, roughly 6.4% appearing once. The sample belongs to a study of human T cells and chemical hapten exposure. Study-wide results and caveats: Among expanded TCRs, significantly more large CDR3 similarity clusters formed than among controls. There was no change with DPC sensitization in TCRs above 1 in 1000 frequency.

Germline V lookup: CDR1 SNHLY, CDR2 FYNNEI. V shed 5 bases and J shed 2 bases, with 9 bases lying between them. The CDR3 extends over 14 amino acids. The time point here: patch test 1, 2 weeks after DPC sensitization. Treatment here: therapeutic diphenylcyclopropenone sensitization with weekly scalp DPC. The study extracted total RNA from unfractionated whole blood. Researchers sampled blood before each patch test went on. This specimen consisted of whole blood, obtained in connection with sensitization to the hapten diphenylcyclopropenone (DPC). The chain carries TRBV2 and TRBJ2-2; D is possibly TRBD1 (5 bases). The source of this sequence is a woman aged 30 to 39 with alopecia areata. Some clones in this sample may be carry-over from other donors' samples. This CDR3 is CASSSTVNTGELFF. The CDR3 DNA reads TGTGCCAGCAGTTCGACAGTTAACACCGGGGAGCTGTTTTTT.